The 18 T cell receptor beta chains presented below share a single source sample, sequenced in a study of T cell clonotyping in hematopoietic cell transplantation. Sequenced by immunoSEQ multiplex PCR; TCRdb stores in-frame clones only, minus some. The sample carries 9,200 or so clones, around 97% recorded once. Sequencing used peripheral blood mononuclear cells, obtained 100 days after allogeneic stem cell transplant. Receptors originate from a male patient between 60 and 69 years old who had an allogeneic stem cell transplant from a related donor, so the T cells may come from the graft donor. Some clones in this sample may be carry-over from other donors' samples.

V usage is TRBV28 and J usage is TRBJ2-3, with 7 bases lining up with TRBD2. V dropped 6 bases and J dropped 2; count of bases not matched to a gene: 5. Germline CDR1 is MDHEN and CDR2 is SYDVKM. This CDR3 region has 14 residues. The CDR3 DNA is TGTGCCAGCAGCACTAGCGACCTCACAGATACGCAGTATTTT. Translating gives CASSTSDLTDTQYF.

J is TRBJ1-5 and V is TRBV7-9; 10 bases agree with TRBD1. Germline V gene sequence: CDR1 SEHNR, CDR2 FQNEAQ (reference sequence). Losses at the gene ends were 0 bases for V and 7 bases for J; bases not matched to a gene: 6. The CDR3 is 16 amino acids. The CDR3 here is CASSLAGDRGYQPQHF. CDR3 DNA: TGTGCCAGCAGCTTAGCGGGGGACAGGGGATACCAGCCCCAGCATTTT.

This clone was counted a single time. V and J are TRBV4-3 and TRBJ1-4; a weak D match, TRBD1 (5 bases). CDR1 is LGHNA and CDR2 is YSLEER in the germline V gene. This CDR3 is 16 amino acids long. Trimming shortened V by 3 bases and J by 8 bases, and 19 bases separated the two germline ends. The CDR3, as DNA: TGCGCCAGCAGCCATGACCTCGGGGGGGTTGAAGAAAAACTGTTTTTT. It codes for CASSHDLGGVEEKLFF.

CDR3 coding DNA: TGTGCCAGCGGGTCGGGACTCGACCAAGAGACCCAGTACTTC. It is translated as CASGSGLDQETQYF. This chain uses TRBV9 with TRBJ2-5; TRBD2 is a possible D gene (6 bases). In germline, CDR1 is SGDLS, CDR2 YYNGEE. V shed 7 bases and J shed 0 bases, with 13 bases lying between them. CDR3 length: 14 residues.

This clone was detected only once. This chain uses TRBV11-2 with TRBJ2-7; a possible D gene is TRBD2 (5 bases). V shed 5 bases and J shed 2 bases, with 10 bases lying between them. Germline V gives CDR1 SGHAT, CDR2 FQNNGV. The CDR3 has 13 amino acids. CDR3 DNA: TGTGCCAGCAGCCCGTCGGGAACCTACGAGCAGTACTTC. It encodes CASSPSGTYEQYF.

This clone was seen once. V gene TRBV7-2 combines with J gene TRBJ2-7, with D unresolved. The CDR3 is 12 amino acids. V was cut by 2 bases and J by 3 bases, with 5 bases left in between. CDR1 is SGHTA and CDR2 is FQGNSA in the germline V gene. The CDR3 is CASSLLFYEQYF. The CDR3 coding sequence is TGTGCCAGCAGCTTACTTTTCTACGAGCAGTACTTC.

The rearrangement links TRBV28 to TRBJ2-7; D possibly uses TRBD1 or TRBD2 (5 bases each). The CDR3 contains 13 residues. Germline-derived CDR1 and CDR2 are MDHEN and SYDVKM. V gave up 5 bases and J gave up 7 bases, with 15 bases separating them. The CDR3 protein is CASSPRGRQEQYF. The CDR3 DNA sequence: TGTGCCAGCAGTCCCCGGGGCAGACAGGAGCAGTACTTC.

The chain recombines TRBV9 with TRBJ2-3; 11 positions match TRBD2. With V trimmed by 1 base and J by 3 bases, 4 bases remained unmatched. Germline V gene lookup returns CDR1 SGDLS and CDR2 YYNGEE. The CDR3 covers 16 residues. CDR3: CASSVRGTSGTDTQYF. The CDR3 nucleotides read TGTGCCAGCAGCGTACGAGGGACTAGCGGAACAGATACGCAGTATTTT.

The genes are TRBV6-5 and TRBJ1-6; 8 positions agree with TRBD1. Germline loops: CDR1 MNHEY, CDR2 SVGAGI. Trimming took 6 bases from V and 9 from J; bases not matched to a gene: 7. The CDR3 is 14 residues long. The DNA for the CDR3 is TGTGCCAGCAGAGACAGGGGATTCGCTTCACCCCTCCACTTT. Translation gives CASRDRGFASPLHF.

This chain connects TRBV2 to TRBJ1-4; TRBD1 might be the D (6 bases). This CDR3 spans 14 amino acids. CDR1 is SNHLY, CDR2 FYNNEI, per germline. The ends were cut back, 4 bases at V and 2 bases at J, with 8 bases in the middle. CDR3 DNA sequence: TGTGCCAGCAGTGGGACAGTCACTAATGAAAAACTGTTTTTT. It translates to CASSGTVTNEKLFF.

The V and J genes are TRBV28 and TRBJ2-5, with D perhaps TRBD2 (5 bases). V was shortened by 4 bases and J by 1 base, with 10 bases between the two germline ends. The CDR3 sequence is 14 residues long. Germline V gene lookup returns CDR1 MDHEN and CDR2 SYDVKM. The CDR3 sequence is CASSSQDFQETQYF. The CDR3, as DNA: TGTGCCAGCAGTTCCCAGGACTTCCAAGAGACCCAGTACTTC.

The rearrangement joins TRBV11-2 to TRBJ2-3; TRBD2 aligns across 15 bases. J gave up 7 bases and V 4 bases, and 9 bases lay outside the gene matches. Looked up from germline, CDR1 is SGHAT and CDR2 is FQNNGV. This CDR3 region has 17 residues. DNA of the CDR3: TGTGCCAGCAGCTCGGGACTAGCGGGGGGAAATGGTAATACGCAGTATTTT. This encodes CASSSGLAGGNGNTQYF.

The J gene is TRBJ2-7, the V gene TRBV28; no firm D call. V was shortened by 7 bases and J by 2 bases, with 6 bases between the two germline ends. Germline CDR1 reads MDHEN; CDR2 reads SYDVKM. The CDR3 consists of 11 residues. CDR3 sequence: CASTAAYEQYF. The CDR3 DNA follows: TGTGCCAGCACCGCGGCCTACGAGCAGTACTTC.

The chain links TRBV7-8 to TRBJ1-6, with D possibly TRBD1 on 6 matching bases. Trimming took off 2 bases at V and 8 bases at J, with 13 bases between the two ends. The CDR3 is 15 residues long. Germline CDR1 and CDR2: SGHVS and FQNEAQ. The CDR3 DNA reads TGTGCCAGCAGCTTAAGGGACATCTTAGATTCACCCCTCCACTTT. Protein: CASSLRDILDSPLHF.

The rearrangement links TRBV9 to TRBJ1-2; D perhaps matches TRBD1 (6 bases). Per germline, CDR1 SGDLS and CDR2 YYNGEE. V shed 4 bases and J shed 3 bases, with 13 bases lying between them. This CDR3 is 14 amino acids long. CDR3 region: CASSPRTVYYGYTF. In DNA, the CDR3 is TGTGCCAGCAGCCCCAGGACAGTCTACTATGGCTACACCTTC.

The sample holds one count of this clone. This rearrangement joins TRBV7-9 to TRBJ1-2; no clear D gene. Germline CDR1 and CDR2: SEHNR and FQNEAQ (reference sequence). The CDR3 contains 16 residues. Trimming shortened V by 0 bases and J by 5 bases, and 16 bases separated the two germline ends. The CDR3 nucleotides are TGTGCCAGCAGCTTAGCTATTACCCCCGGACGGTATGGCTACACCTTC. Protein sequence: CASSLAITPGRYGYTF.

The chain employs TRBV5-6 and TRBJ2-7, with 7 bases identical to TRBD1. The CDR3 is 14 residues long. Germline V lookup: CDR1 SGHDT, CDR2 YYEEEE. V shed 4 bases and J 2 bases; nucleotides not matched to a gene: 6. The CDR3 coding sequence is TGTGCCAGCAGCCCTCAGGGGGTCCCCTACGAGCAGTACTTC. Translation gives CASSPQGVPYEQYF.

This clone was seen once. This chain connects TRBV5-4 to TRBJ2-7; 12 positions agree with TRBD2. CDR3 size: 15 residues. The trim removed 4 bases at V and 3 bases at J, leaving 5 bases unmatched. Germline assignment: CDR1 SGHNT and CDR2 YYREEE (reference sequence). CDR3 sequence: CASSTTSGGFYEQYF. The CDR3 DNA is TGTGCCAGCAGCACGACTAGCGGGGGTTTCTACGAGCAGTACTTC.